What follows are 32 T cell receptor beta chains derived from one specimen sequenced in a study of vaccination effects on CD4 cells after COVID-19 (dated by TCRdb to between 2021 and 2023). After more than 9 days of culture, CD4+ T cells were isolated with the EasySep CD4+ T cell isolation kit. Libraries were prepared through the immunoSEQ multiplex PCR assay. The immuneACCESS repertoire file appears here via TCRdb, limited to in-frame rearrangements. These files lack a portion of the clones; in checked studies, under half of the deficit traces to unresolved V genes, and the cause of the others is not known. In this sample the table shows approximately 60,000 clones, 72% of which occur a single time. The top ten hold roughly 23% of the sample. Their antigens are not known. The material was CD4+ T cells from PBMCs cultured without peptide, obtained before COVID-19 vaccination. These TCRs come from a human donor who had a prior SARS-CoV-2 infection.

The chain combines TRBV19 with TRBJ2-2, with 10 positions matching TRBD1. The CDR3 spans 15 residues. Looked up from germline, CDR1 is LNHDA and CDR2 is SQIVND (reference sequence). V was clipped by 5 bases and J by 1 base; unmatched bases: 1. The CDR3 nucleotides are TGTGCCAGTAGTTGGACAGGGGGGAACACCGGGGAGCTGTTTTTT. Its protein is CASSWTGGNTGELFF.

CDR3 in amino acids: CASSIAGADQPQHF. CDR3 sequence (DNA): TGTGCCAGTAGTATCGCGGGGGCGGACCAGCCCCAGCATTTT. The V call is TRBV19, the J call TRBJ1-5, with a tentative D call TRBD1 (6 bases). Trimming cost V 3 bases and J 7 bases, with 13 bases left between them. The CDR3 runs 14 residues. Germline values: CDR1 LNHDA, CDR2 SQIVND (reference sequence).

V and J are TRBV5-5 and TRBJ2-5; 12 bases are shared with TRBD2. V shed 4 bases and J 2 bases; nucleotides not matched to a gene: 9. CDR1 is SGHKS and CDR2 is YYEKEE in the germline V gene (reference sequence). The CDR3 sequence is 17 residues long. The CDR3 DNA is TGTGCCAGCAGCCTTTCCCCGACTAGCGGGGGACAAGAGACCCAGTACTTC. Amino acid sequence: CASSLSPTSGGQETQYF.

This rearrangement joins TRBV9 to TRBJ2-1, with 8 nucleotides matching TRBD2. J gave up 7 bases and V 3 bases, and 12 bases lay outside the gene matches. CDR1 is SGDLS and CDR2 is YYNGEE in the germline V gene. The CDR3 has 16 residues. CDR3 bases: TGTGCCAGCAGCGAGGGCGGGACTAGTGATTCGAATGAGCAGTTCTTC. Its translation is CASSEGGTSDSNEQFF.

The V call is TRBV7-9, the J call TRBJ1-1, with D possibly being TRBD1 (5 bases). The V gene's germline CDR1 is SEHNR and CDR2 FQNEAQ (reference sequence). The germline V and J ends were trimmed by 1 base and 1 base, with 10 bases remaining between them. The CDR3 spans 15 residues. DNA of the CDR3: TGTGCCAGCAGCTTAGTATCTCAGGGGAACACTGAAGCTTTCTTT. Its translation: CASSLVSQGNTEAFF.

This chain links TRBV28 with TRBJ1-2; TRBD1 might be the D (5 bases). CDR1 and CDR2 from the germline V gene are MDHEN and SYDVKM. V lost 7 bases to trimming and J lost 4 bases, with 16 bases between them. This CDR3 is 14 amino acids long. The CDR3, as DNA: TGTGCCAGCACCAAGGTCCTAGGGGCCTATGGCTACACCTTC. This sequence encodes CASTKVLGAYGYTF.

CDR3 residues: CSVVGLRSKNIQYF. The CDR3 DNA sequence: TGCAGCGTTGTCGGGCTCAGGTCAAAAAACATTCAGTACTTC. This chain uses TRBV29-1 with TRBJ2-4; D ambiguous. The CDR3 covers 14 residues. The germline V gene encodes CDR1 SQVTM and CDR2 ANQGSEA. The germline V and J ends were trimmed by 4 bases and 4 bases, with 14 bases remaining between them.

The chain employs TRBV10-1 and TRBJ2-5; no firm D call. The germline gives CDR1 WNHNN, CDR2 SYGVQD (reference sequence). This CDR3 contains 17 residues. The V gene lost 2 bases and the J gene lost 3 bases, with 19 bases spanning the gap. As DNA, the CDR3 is TGCGCCAGCAGTGAGATAGAGCGAGAAAAGTTCAAAGAGACCCAGTACTTC. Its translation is CASSEIEREKFKETQYF.

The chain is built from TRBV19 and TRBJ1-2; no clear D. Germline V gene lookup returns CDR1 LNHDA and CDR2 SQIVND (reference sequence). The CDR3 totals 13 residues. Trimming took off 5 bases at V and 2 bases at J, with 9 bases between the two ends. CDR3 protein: CASSYLSNYGYTF. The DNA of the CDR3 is TGTGCCAGTAGTTATCTCAGCAACTATGGCTACACCTTC.

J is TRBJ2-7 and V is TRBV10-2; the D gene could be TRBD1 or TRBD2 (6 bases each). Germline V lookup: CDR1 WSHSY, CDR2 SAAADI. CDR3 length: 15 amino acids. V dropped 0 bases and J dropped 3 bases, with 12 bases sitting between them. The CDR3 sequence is CASSESVGGGYEQYF. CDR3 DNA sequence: TGCGCCAGCAGTGAGTCGGTCGGAGGGGGCTACGAGCAGTACTTC.

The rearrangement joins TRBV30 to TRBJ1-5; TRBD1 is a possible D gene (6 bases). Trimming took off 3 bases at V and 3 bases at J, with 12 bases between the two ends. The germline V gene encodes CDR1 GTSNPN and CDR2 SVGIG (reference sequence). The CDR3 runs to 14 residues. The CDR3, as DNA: TGTGCCTGGAGCCCGGGACAAATCAATCAGCCCCAGCATTTT. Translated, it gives CAWSPGQINQPQHF.

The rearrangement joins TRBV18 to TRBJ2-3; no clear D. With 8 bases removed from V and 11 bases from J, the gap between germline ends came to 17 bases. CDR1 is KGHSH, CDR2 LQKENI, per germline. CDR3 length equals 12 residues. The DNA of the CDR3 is TGTGCCAGCCCCCAACCCTGGGCGCTGCAGTATTTT. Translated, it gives CASPQPWALQYF.

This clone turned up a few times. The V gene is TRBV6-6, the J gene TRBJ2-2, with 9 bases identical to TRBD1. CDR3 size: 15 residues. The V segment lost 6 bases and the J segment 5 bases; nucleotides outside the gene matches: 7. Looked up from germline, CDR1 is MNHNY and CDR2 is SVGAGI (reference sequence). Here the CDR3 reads CASRTPGQGTGELFF. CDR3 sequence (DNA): TGTGCCAGCAGGACTCCGGGACAGGGAACCGGGGAGCTGTTTTTT.

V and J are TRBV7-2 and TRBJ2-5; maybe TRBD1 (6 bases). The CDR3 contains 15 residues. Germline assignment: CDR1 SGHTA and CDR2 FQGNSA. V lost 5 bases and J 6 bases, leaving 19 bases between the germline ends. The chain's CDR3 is CASSARNRVAQTQYF. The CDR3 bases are TGTGCCAGCAGCGCCCGCAACAGGGTTGCTCAGACCCAGTACTTC. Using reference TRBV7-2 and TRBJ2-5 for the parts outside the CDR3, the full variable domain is GAGVSQSPSNKVTEKGKDVELRCDPISGHTALYWYRQSLGQGLEFLIYFQGNSAPDKSGLPSDRFSAERTGGSVSTLTIQRTQQEDSAVYLCASSARNRVAQTQYFGPGTRLLVL.

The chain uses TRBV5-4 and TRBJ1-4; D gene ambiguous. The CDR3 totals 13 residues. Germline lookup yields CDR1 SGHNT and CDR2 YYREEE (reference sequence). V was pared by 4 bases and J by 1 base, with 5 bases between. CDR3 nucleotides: TGTGCCAGCAGCCGAGGAACTAATGAAAAACTGTTTTTT. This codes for CASSRGTNEKLFF.

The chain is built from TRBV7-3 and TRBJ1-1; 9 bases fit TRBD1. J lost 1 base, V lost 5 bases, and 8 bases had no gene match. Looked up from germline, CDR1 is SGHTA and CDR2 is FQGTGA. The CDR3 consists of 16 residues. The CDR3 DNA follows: TGTGCCAGCAGCGGACACGGGGGACAGGGGAACACTGAAGCTTTCTTT. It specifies CASSGHGGQGNTEAFF.

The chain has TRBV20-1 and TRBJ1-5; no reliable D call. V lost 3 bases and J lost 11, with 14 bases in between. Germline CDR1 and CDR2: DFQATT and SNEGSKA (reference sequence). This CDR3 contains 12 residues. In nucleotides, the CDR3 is TGCAGTGCTAGTTCTCCACCACAGTCCCAGCATTTT. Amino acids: CSASSPPQSQHF.

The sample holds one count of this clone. CDR3 protein: CASSQDLAGAADTQYF. DNA for the CDR3: TGTGCCAGCAGCCAAGACCTAGCGGGAGCGGCAGATACGCAGTATTTT. This chain connects TRBV4-2 to TRBJ2-3; 10 nucleotides line up with TRBD2. V shed 0 bases, J shed 4 bases, and the junction held 4 bases outside the gene matches. CDR1 and CDR2 (germline): LGHNA, YNFKEQ. This CDR3 has 16 amino acids.

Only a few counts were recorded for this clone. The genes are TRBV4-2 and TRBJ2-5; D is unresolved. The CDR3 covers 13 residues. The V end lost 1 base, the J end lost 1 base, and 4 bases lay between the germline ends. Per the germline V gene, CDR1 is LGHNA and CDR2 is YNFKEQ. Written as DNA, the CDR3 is TGTGCCAGCAGCCAAGGACCCCAAGAGACCCAGTACTTC. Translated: CASSQGPQETQYF.

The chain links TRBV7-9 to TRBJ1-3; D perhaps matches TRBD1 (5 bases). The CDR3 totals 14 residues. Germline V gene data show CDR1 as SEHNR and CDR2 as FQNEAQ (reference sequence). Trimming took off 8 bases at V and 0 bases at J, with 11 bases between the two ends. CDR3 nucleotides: TGTGCCAGCCATGGACACACCTCTGGAAACACCATATATTTT. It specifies CASHGHTSGNTIYF.

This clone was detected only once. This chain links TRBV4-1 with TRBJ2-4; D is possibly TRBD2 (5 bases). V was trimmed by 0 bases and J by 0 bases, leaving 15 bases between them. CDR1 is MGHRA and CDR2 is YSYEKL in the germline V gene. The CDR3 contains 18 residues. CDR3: CASSQDFRGTLAKNIQYF. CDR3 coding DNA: TGCGCCAGCAGCCAAGATTTCCGGGGAACGCTAGCCAAAAACATTCAGTACTTC.

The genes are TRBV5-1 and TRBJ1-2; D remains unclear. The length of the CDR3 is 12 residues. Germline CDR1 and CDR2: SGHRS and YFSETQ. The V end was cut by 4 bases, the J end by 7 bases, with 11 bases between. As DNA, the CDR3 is TGCGCCAGCAGCCTGGACGGGGTTGGCTACACCTTC. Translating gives CASSLDGVGYTF.

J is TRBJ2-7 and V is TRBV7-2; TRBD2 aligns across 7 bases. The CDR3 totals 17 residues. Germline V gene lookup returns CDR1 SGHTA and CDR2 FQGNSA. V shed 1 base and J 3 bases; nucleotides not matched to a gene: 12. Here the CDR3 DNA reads TGTGCCAGCAGCTTAGTAGTATCGGGGGGAACTGTCTACGAGCAGTACTTC. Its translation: CASSLVVSGGTVYEQYF.

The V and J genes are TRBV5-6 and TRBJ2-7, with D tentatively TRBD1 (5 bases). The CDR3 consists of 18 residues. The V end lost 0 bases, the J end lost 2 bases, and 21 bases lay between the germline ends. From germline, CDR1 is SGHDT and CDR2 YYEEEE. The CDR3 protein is CASSLVGEFGAATYEQYF. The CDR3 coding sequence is TGTGCCAGCAGCTTGGTAGGGGAATTTGGGGCGGCAACCTACGAGCAGTACTTC. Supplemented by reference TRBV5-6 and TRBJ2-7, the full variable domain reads DAGVTQSPTHLIKTRGQQVTLRCSPKSGHDTVSWYQQALGQGPQFIFQYYEEEERQRGNFPDRFSGHQFPNYSSELNVNALLLGDSALYLCASSLVGEFGAATYEQYFGPGTRLTVT.

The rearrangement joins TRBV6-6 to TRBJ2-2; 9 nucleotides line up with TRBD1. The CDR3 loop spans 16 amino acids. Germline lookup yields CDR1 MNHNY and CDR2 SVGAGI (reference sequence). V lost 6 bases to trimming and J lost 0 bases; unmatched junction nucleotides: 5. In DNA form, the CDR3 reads TGTGCCAGCAGGGACACAGGGGGCTCGAACACCGGGGAGCTGTTTTTT. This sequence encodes CASRDTGGSNTGELFF.

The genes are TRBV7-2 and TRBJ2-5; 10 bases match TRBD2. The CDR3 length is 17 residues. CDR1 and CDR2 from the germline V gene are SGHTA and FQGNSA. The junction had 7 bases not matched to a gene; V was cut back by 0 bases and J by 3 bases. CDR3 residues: CASSLASLAGAKETQYF. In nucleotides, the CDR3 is TGTGCCAGCAGCTTAGCCAGCCTAGCGGGAGCAAAAGAGACCCAGTACTTC.

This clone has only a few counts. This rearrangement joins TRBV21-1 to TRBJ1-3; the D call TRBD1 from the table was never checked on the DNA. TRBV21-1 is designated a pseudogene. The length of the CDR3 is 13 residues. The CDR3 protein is CASTADSGNTIYF. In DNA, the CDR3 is TGTGCCAGTACCGCAGACTCTGGAAACACCATATATTTT.

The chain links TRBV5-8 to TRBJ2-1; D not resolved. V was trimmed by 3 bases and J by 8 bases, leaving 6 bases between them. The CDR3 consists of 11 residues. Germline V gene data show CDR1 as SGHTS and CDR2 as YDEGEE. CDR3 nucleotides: TGTGCCAGCAGCTATTACGATGAGCAGTTCTTC. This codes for CASSYYDEQFF. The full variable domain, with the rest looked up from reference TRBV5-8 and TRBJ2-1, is EAGVTQSPTHLIKTRGQQATLRCSPISGHTSVYWYQQALGLGLQFLLWYDEGEERNRGNFPPRFSGRQFPNYSSELNVNALELEDSALYLCASSYYDEQFFGPGTRLTVL.

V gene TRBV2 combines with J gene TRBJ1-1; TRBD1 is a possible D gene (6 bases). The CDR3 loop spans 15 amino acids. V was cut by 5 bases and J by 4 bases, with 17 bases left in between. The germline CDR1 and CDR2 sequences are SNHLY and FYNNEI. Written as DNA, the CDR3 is TGTGCCAGCAGTACCATCCCCGGGGGGCTCACTGAAGCTTTCTTT. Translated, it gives CASSTIPGGLTEAFF.

CDR3 sequence: CAGSPDRGRWETQYF. In nucleotides, the CDR3 is TGTGCCGGAAGCCCGGACAGGGGGAGATGGGAGACCCAGTACTTC. This chain links TRBV2 with TRBJ2-5; the match to TRBD1 covers 10 bases. Trimming removed 11 bases from V and 5 bases from J; junction bases left unmatched: 14. Germline V gives CDR1 SNHLY, CDR2 FYNNEI. This CDR3 has 15 amino acids. Full variable domain (missing parts from reference TRBV2 and TRBJ2-5): EPEVTQTPSHQVTQMGQEVILRCVPISNHLYFYWYRQILGQKVEFLVSFYNNEISEKSEIFDDQFSVERPDGSNFTLKIRSTKLEDSAMYFCAGSPDRGRWETQYFGPGTRLLVL.

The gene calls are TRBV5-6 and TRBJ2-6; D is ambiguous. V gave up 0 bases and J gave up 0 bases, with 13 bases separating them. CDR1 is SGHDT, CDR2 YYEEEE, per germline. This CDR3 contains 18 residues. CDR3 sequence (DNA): TGTGCCAGCAGCTTGGCCGTTAGGTCCTTCTCTGGGGCCAACGTCCTGACTTTC. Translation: CASSLAVRSFSGANVLTF.

DNA of the CDR3: TGTGCCAGCACCCTTCGAGCGGGAGGGCCCACAGATACGCAGTATTTT. Amino acids: CASTLRAGGPTDTQYF. This sequence joins TRBV7-2 and TRBJ2-3, with 10 bases aligning to TRBD2. CDR1 and CDR2 from the germline V gene are SGHTA and FQGNSA. V lost 7 bases to trimming and J lost 2 bases; unmatched junction nucleotides: 9. This CDR3 has 16 residues.